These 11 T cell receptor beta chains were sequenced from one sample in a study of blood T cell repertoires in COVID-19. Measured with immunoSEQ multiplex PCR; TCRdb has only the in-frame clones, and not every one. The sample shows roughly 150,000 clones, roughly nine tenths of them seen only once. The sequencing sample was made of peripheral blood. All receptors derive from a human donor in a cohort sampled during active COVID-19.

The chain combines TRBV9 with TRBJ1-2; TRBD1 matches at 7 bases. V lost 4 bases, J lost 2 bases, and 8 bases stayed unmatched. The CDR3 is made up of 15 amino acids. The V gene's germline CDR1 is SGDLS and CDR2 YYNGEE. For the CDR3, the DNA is TGTGCCAGCAGCCAGAGACAGGGTTCGAACTATGGCTACACCTTC. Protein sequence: CASSQRQGSNYGYTF.

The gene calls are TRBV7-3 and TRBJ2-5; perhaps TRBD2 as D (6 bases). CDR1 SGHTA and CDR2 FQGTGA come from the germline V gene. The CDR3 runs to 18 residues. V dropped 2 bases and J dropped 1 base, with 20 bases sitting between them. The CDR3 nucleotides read TGTGCCAGCAGCTTACCCCCTCCGTGGGAGGCTGTCCAAGAGACCCAGTACTTC. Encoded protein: CASSLPPPWEAVQETQYF.

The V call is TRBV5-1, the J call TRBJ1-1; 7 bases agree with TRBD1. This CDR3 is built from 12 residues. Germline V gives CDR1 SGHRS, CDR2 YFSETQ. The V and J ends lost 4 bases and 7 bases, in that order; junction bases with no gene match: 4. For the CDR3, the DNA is TGCGCCAGCAGCCGGCGGGACAGTGAAGCTTTCTTT. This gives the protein CASSRRDSEAFF.

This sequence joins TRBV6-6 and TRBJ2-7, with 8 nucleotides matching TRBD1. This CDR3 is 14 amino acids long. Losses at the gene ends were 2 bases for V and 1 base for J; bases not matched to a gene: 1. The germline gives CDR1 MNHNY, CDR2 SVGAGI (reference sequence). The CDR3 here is CASSYHRGSYEQYF. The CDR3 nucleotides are TGTGCCAGCAGTTACCACAGGGGGTCCTACGAGCAGTACTTC.

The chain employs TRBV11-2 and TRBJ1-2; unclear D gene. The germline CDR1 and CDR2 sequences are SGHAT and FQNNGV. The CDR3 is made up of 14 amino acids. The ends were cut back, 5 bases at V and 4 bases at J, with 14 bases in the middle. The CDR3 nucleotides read TGTGCCAGCAGCCCCTCCGCAACATTCTATGGCTACACCTTC. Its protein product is CASSPSATFYGYTF.

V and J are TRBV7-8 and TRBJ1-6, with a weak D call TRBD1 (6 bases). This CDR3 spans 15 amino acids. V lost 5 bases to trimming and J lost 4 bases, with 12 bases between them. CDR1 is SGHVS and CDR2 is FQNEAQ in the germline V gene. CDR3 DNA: TGTGCCAGCAGCGAAGGACAGAATTATAATTCACCCCTCCACTTT. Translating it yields CASSEGQNYNSPLHF.

CDR3 protein: CASSQDLGDSYEQYF. The CDR3 region has the DNA TGCGCCAGCAGCCAAGATTTGGGCGACTCCTACGAGCAGTACTTC. The V gene is TRBV4-3, the J gene TRBJ2-7; D ambiguous. The CDR3 spans 15 residues. V was pared by 0 bases and J by 0 bases, with 9 bases between. Per germline, CDR1 LGHNA and CDR2 YSLEER.

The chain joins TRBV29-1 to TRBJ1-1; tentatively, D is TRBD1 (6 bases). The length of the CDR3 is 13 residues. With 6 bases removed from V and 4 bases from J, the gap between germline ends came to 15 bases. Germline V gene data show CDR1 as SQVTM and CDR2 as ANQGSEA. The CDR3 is CSVDHRGFTEAFF. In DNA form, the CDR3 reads TGCAGCGTCGACCATAGGGGGTTCACTGAAGCTTTCTTT.

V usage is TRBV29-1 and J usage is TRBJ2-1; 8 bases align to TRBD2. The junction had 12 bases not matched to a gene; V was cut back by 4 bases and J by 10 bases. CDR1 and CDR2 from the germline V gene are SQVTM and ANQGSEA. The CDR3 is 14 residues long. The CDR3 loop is CSVAPGLGAGEQFF. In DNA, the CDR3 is TGCAGCGTTGCCCCGGGACTAGGGGCGGGGGAGCAGTTCTTC.

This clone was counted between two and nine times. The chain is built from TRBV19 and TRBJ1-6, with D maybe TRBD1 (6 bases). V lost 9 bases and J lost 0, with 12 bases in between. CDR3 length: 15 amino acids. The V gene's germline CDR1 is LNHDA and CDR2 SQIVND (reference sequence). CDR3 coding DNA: TGTGCCAGCCATACGGACAGCTCCTATAATTCACCCCTCCACTTT. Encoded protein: CASHTDSSYNSPLHF.

CDR3 nucleotides: TGTGCCAGTAGTAGACTAGCGGGAACTGGGGCCAACGTCCTGACTTTC. Its translation is CASSRLAGTGANVLTF. The V and J genes are TRBV19 and TRBJ2-6; 11 bases are shared with TRBD2. Germline lookup yields CDR1 LNHDA and CDR2 SQIVND (reference sequence). J gave up 2 bases and V 4 bases, and 1 base lay outside the gene matches. The CDR3 length is 16 residues.